Sequencing of this T cell receptor beta chain was carried out in a study of T cell responses to AZD1222 COVID-19 vaccine. Broader study findings: Spike-specific TCR breadth and depth rose after two AZD1222 doses. AZD1222 recipients seropositive at baseline numbered only six.

The V gene lost 1 base and the J gene lost 7 bases, with 8 bases spanning the gap. The germline CDR1 and CDR2 sequences are SGHTA and FQGNSA. The CDR3 has 13 residues. Remarks on this clone: Its antigen is currently unknown.

Clones were sequenced by immunoSEQ multiplex PCR, and TCRdb holds only the in-frame ones, with some missing. The top ten clones hold roughly 1.4% of a sample with roughly 200,000 clones, over 80% of them seen once. This clonotype was obtained from an adult in good health. The specimen was peripheral blood, collected on day 0 of AZD1222 vaccination. This chain links TRBV7-2 with TRBJ1-3; D unresolved. CDR3 in DNA: TGTGCCAGCAGCTTAGGGTCCGGGAACACCATATATTTT. Amino acid sequence: CASSLGSGNTIYF.